This T cell receptor (beta chain) stems from a study of blood T cell repertoires in COVID-19. Study details: Donors in the United States, Italy and Spain gave samples during acute or convalescent COVID-19.

The participants were between roughly 18 and 89 years old and came from 20 to 30 US areas. Categorization into cohorts depended on clinical history that participants reported. This CDR3 has 14 amino acids. The germline gives CDR1 SGHKS, CDR2 YYEKEE (reference sequence). The V and J ends lost 0 bases and 0 bases respectively, with 6 bases between them. Per the original data handling: The authors estimated nucleated cell counts from reference gene primer amplification. This table comes from immunoSEQ multiplex PCR, and its TCRdb copy is limited to in-frame clones, with some not included. V, J and clone size reflect that table, while D and trimming were determined from the DNA. This sample carries roughly 240,000 clones, approximately 90% of them seen once, and the ten largest clones take 2% to 3%.

Sequenced sample: PBMCs or T cells enriched from blood (not recorded which). This rearrangement joins TRBV5-5 to TRBJ2-5; D remains ambiguous. The clonotype originates from a woman under 40 with acute COVID-19. DNA for the CDR3: TGTGCCAGCAGCTTGGCGAGTCACCAAGAGACCCAGTACTTC. This codes for CASSLASHQETQYF.